The 25 T cell receptor beta chains below all came from one sample that was sequenced in a study of control samples from healthy donors and cancer patients. TCRdb's copy holds only in-frame clones and misses some; the assay was immunoSEQ multiplex PCR. Of around 180,000 clones listed, roughly 94% were seen once; the top ten hold 1.1% to 1.5%. Source material: blood. The receptors here all came from a woman between 18 and 29 years old in good health.

The chain couples TRBV5-6 to TRBJ2-7; 11 bases are shared with TRBD2. The trim removed 7 bases at V and 4 bases at J, leaving 10 bases unmatched. Germline CDR1 is SGHDT and CDR2 is YYEEEE. This CDR3 has 15 amino acids. The CDR3 spells CASQRLAGSKYEQYF. The CDR3 nucleotides are TGTGCCAGCCAACGACTAGCGGGAAGTAAGTACGAGCAGTACTTC.

The rearrangement uses TRBV28 and TRBJ1-5; a weak D match, TRBD1 (5 bases). The CDR3 length is 16 residues. V was clipped by 1 base and J by 5 bases, with 15 bases between them. Germline CDR1 reads MDHEN; CDR2 reads SYDVKM. The CDR3 spells CASSLSGRGAHQPQHF. For the CDR3, the DNA is TGTGCCAGCAGTTTATCAGGCCGAGGGGCCCATCAGCCCCAGCATTTT.

This clone came up once. The chain combines TRBV2 with TRBJ2-7, with TRBD1 identical over 12 bases. CDR1 and CDR2 from the germline V gene are SNHLY and FYNNEI. The CDR3 is 14 amino acids. V lost 6 bases, J lost 7 bases, and 7 bases stayed unmatched. The CDR3: CASSSGQGAGEQYF. CDR3 coding DNA: TGTGCCAGCAGCTCGGGACAGGGGGCAGGGGAGCAGTACTTC. The full variable domain, completed using reference TRBV2 and TRBJ2-7, is EPEVTQTPSHQVTQMGQEVILRCVPISNHLYFYWYRQILGQKVEFLVSFYNNEISEKSEIFDDQFSVERPDGSNFTLKIRSTKLEDSAMYFCASSSGQGAGEQYFGPGTRLTVT.

The rearrangement links TRBV6-1 to TRBJ1-5, with D possibly matching TRBD1 (6 bases). Germline V lookup: CDR1 MNHNS, CDR2 SASEGT. V lost 2 bases to trimming and J lost 11 bases, with 10 bases between them. The CDR3 runs 12 residues. CDR3 amino acids: CASSEYRESQHF. The CDR3 DNA is TGTGCCAGCAGTGAATACAGGGAATCCCAGCATTTT.

The chain uses TRBV10-3 and TRBJ2-5; possibly TRBD1 or TRBD2 for D (5 bases each). The CDR3 contains 14 residues. Deletions cut 2 bases from V and 4 bases from J, with 11 bases between. Per germline, CDR1 ENHRY and CDR2 SYGVKD. The CDR3 nucleotides are TGTGCCATCAGTGAGGGGGCGGGCGGAGAGACCCAGTACTTC. Protein sequence: CAISEGAGGETQYF.

The chain combines TRBV4-1 with TRBJ2-7; TRBD1 is a possible D gene (6 bases). The germline V gene encodes CDR1 MGHRA and CDR2 YSYEKL. CDR3 length: 15 residues. Trimming took 0 bases from V and 5 from J, leaving 14 bases between them. The CDR3 is CASSQDPQGYNEQYF. The CDR3 DNA follows: TGCGCCAGCAGCCAAGATCCCCAGGGGTACAACGAGCAGTACTTC.

This sequence joins TRBV28 and TRBJ2-1; 10 bases align to TRBD1. J was trimmed by 6 bases and V by 10 bases; bases with no gene match: 6. The CDR3 is 13 amino acids. Germline V gives CDR1 MDHEN, CDR2 SYDVKM. The CDR3 loop is CATRGQGLNEQFF. DNA of the CDR3: TGTGCCACCAGGGGACAGGGGCTCAATGAGCAGTTCTTC.

On this clone: Other DNA sequences within the sample encode an identical CDR3. V is TRBV12-3 or TRBV12-4 and J is TRBJ1-1; D might be TRBD1 (6 bases). This CDR3 has 13 residues. Trimming stripped 6 bases from V and 1 base from J, with 9 bases between. CDR3 nucleotide sequence: TGTGCCAGCAGCCAGACAGGGAACACTGAAGCTTTCTTT. Protein product: CASSQTGNTEAFF.

This rearrangement joins TRBV4-1 to TRBJ2-7; 7 bases are a match to TRBD1. After removal of 1 base from V and 4 bases from J, the junction contained 13 bases not matched to a gene. The CDR3 has 17 residues. Per the germline V gene, CDR1 is MGHRA and CDR2 is YSYEKL. The CDR3 loop is CASSQGSSPTGSYEQYF. Here the CDR3 DNA reads TGCGCCAGCAGCCAAGGTTCATCTCCGACAGGGAGTTACGAGCAGTACTTC.

The chain recombines TRBV28 with TRBJ2-7; perhaps TRBD2 as D (5 bases). The V gene's germline CDR1 is MDHEN and CDR2 SYDVKM. Trimming shortened V by 5 bases and J by 5 bases, and 16 bases separated the two germline ends. The CDR3 consists of 14 residues. CDR3 in amino acids: CASSNPGNSHEQYF. The DNA of the CDR3 is TGTGCCAGCAGTAACCCCGGGAATAGCCACGAGCAGTACTTC.

This clone was found once. The chain employs TRBV4-2 and TRBJ2-7; TRBD1 aligns across 10 bases. Losses at the gene ends were 0 bases for V and 3 bases for J; bases not matched to a gene: 8. The CDR3 contains 17 residues. Looked up from germline, CDR1 is LGHNA and CDR2 is YNFKEQ. DNA for the CDR3: TGTGCCAGCAGCCAAGAATTAGTTGGGACAGGGGTCTACGAGCAGTACTTC. Translation gives CASSQELVGTGVYEQYF.

The V call is TRBV4-1, the J call TRBJ1-1, with D unclear. The V gene's germline CDR1 is MGHRA and CDR2 YSYEKL. Trimming took off 3 bases at V and 4 bases at J, with 6 bases between the two ends. CDR3 size: 12 residues. The CDR3 protein is CASSHEFTEAFF. CDR3 coding DNA: TGCGCCAGCAGCCACGAATTCACTGAAGCTTTCTTT.

J is TRBJ2-3 and V is TRBV5-8; D is perhaps TRBD2 (5 bases). From germline, CDR1 is SGHTS and CDR2 YDEGEE. The CDR3 loop spans 15 amino acids. Trimming removed 4 bases from V and 2 bases from J, with 14 bases in between. For the CDR3, the DNA is TGTGCCAGCAGCCCCGGACTCCTGTCCACAGATACGCAGTATTTT. Its protein is CASSPGLLSTDTQYF. The full variable domain, with the rest looked up from reference TRBV5-8 and TRBJ2-3, is EAGVTQSPTHLIKTRGQQATLRCSPISGHTSVYWYQQALGLGLQFLLWYDEGEERNRGNFPPRFSGRQFPNYSSELNVNALELEDSALYLCASSPGLLSTDTQYFGPGTRLTVL.

The V and J genes are TRBV2 and TRBJ2-1; weak D call: TRBD2 (6 bases). The CDR3 is made up of 14 amino acids. V lost 7 bases, J lost 0 bases, and 10 bases lay in between. Germline V lookup: CDR1 SNHLY, CDR2 FYNNEI. In DNA form, the CDR3 reads TGTGCCAGCATGGCGGGACCCTCCTACAATGAGCAGTTCTTC. The encoded protein is CASMAGPSYNEQFF. The variable domain in full, with the rest retrieved from reference TRBV2 and TRBJ2-1, is EPEVTQTPSHQVTQMGQEVILRCVPISNHLYFYWYRQILGQKVEFLVSFYNNEISEKSEIFDDQFSVERPDGSNFTLKIRSTKLEDSAMYFCASMAGPSYNEQFFGPGTRLTVL.

Worth noting for this clone: Other DNA sequences in this sample translate to the same CDR3. V is TRBV13 and J is TRBJ1-6; 7 bases are a match to TRBD1. Germline V gene sequence: CDR1 PRHDT, CDR2 FYEKMQ (reference sequence). J was trimmed by 16 bases and V by 5 bases; bases with no gene match: 14. The CDR3 totals 14 residues. The DNA of the CDR3 is TGTGCCAGCAGCCCCGACACAGGGGTTGGACCTCTCCACTTT. Its translation: CASSPDTGVGPLHF. The full variable domain, completed using reference TRBV13 and TRBJ1-6, is AAGVIQSPRHLIKEKRETATLKCYPIPRHDTVYWYQQGPGQDPQFLISFYEKMQSDKGSIPDRFSAQQFSDYHSELNMSSLELGDSALYFCASSPDTGVGPLHFGNGTRLTVT.

This sequence joins TRBV20-1 and TRBJ1-1, with D unresolved. The germline CDR1 and CDR2 sequences are DFQATT and SNEGSKA (reference sequence). There are 11 residues in the CDR3. Trimming took off 3 bases at V and 4 bases at J, with 6 bases between the two ends. CDR3 sequence: CSASSPTEAFF. In nucleotides, the CDR3 is TGCAGTGCTAGTTCCCCCACTGAAGCTTTCTTT.

The CDR3 DNA sequence: TGTGCCAGCAGCTTTGGGTTGGACACTGAAGCTTTCTTT. Translated: CASSFGLDTEAFF. This rearrangement joins TRBV11-2 to TRBJ1-1, with unresolved D. The germline V gene has CDR1 SGHAT and CDR2 FQNNGV. The CDR3 sequence is 13 residues long. Trimming cost V 3 bases and J 3 bases, with 8 bases left between them. Drawing the rest from reference TRBV11-2 and TRBJ1-1, the complete variable domain is EAGVAQSPRYKIIEKRQSVAFWCNPISGHATLYWYQQILGQGPKLLIQFQNNGVVDDSQLPKDRFSAERLKGVDSTLKIQPAKLEDSAVYLCASSFGLDTEAFFGQGTRLTVV.

This chain connects TRBV18 to TRBJ2-7; TRBD1 or TRBD2 may be the D gene (5 bases each). CDR1 and CDR2 (germline): KGHSH, LQKENI. Trimming shortened V by 4 bases and J by 1 base, and 11 bases separated the two germline ends. The CDR3 is made up of 14 amino acids. The CDR3 DNA reads as TGTGCCAGCTCACGTGGGGACGGGTCCTACGAGCAGTACTTC. This encodes CASSRGDGSYEQYF.

The rearrangement uses TRBV29-1 and TRBJ1-1; no reliable D call. The germline V and J ends were trimmed by 5 bases and 1 base, with 8 bases remaining between them. From germline, CDR1 is SQVTM and CDR2 ANQGSEA. The CDR3 sequence is 12 residues long. In nucleotides, the CDR3 is TGCAGCGTTTTGGAGGGGAACACTGAAGCTTTCTTT. It yields the protein CSVLEGNTEAFF.

The rearrangement joins TRBV7-2 to TRBJ2-3; TRBD2 aligns across 16 bases. V was pared by 5 bases and J by 2 bases, with 10 bases of the junction left unmatched. Germline values: CDR1 SGHTA, CDR2 FQGNSA. There are 19 residues in the CDR3. The CDR3 DNA sequence: TGTGCCAGCAGCGAGGGACTAGCGGGGGGGCTTTTCGCCACAGATACGCAGTATTTT. The encoded protein is CASSEGLAGGLFATDTQYF. Using reference TRBV7-2 and TRBJ2-3 for the parts outside the CDR3, the full variable domain is GAGVSQSPSNKVTEKGKDVELRCDPISGHTALYWYRQSLGQGLEFLIYFQGNSAPDKSGLPSDRFSAERTGGSVSTLTIQRTQQEDSAVYLCASSEGLAGGLFATDTQYFGPGTRLTVL.

There are a few counts of this clone. V gene TRBV9 combines with J gene TRBJ2-3, with 9 bases that match TRBD2. This CDR3 comprises 19 residues. The V and J ends lost 0 bases and 0 bases, in that order; junction bases with no gene match: 11. Per germline, CDR1 SGDLS and CDR2 YYNGEE. CDR3 amino acids: CASSVGERGAGDSTDTQYF. CDR3 DNA sequence: TGTGCCAGCAGCGTAGGGGAGCGGGGGGCCGGGGATAGCACAGATACGCAGTATTTT.

The genes are TRBV18 and TRBJ2-2, with a tentative D call TRBD2 (5 bases). CDR1 and CDR2 from the germline V gene are KGHSH and LQKENI. V dropped 7 bases and J dropped 6 bases, with 12 bases sitting between them. CDR3 size: 13 residues. Here the CDR3 reads CASCPTMAGELFF. CDR3 DNA: TGTGCCAGCTGCCCGACTATGGCCGGGGAGCTGTTTTTT.

The chain couples TRBV24-1 to TRBJ2-2, with D possibly matching TRBD2 (5 bases). The V end was cut by 6 bases, the J end by 4 bases, with 11 bases between. The germline CDR1 and CDR2 sequences are KGHDR and SFDVKD. The CDR3 consists of 14 residues. In DNA, the CDR3 is TGTGCCACCAGTCCGACTACCCCCACCGGGGAGCTGTTTTTT. Protein sequence: CATSPTTPTGELFF.

The chain joins TRBV20-1 to TRBJ1-1; no clear D gene. This CDR3 comprises 11 residues. From germline, CDR1 is DFQATT and CDR2 SNEGSKA (reference sequence). With 8 bases removed from V and 4 bases from J, the gap between germline ends came to 11 bases. CDR3 in DNA: TGCAGTTTCCAACCTAGCACTGAAGCTTTCTTT. Amino acid sequence: CSFQPSTEAFF.

V is TRBV12-2 and J is TRBJ1-5. TRBV12-2 is designated a pseudogene. CDR3 length: 12 residues. The CDR3 bases are TGTGCAAGTCGCTTAGTGGAGCGGCCCCAGCATTTT. Translating gives CASRLVERPQHF.